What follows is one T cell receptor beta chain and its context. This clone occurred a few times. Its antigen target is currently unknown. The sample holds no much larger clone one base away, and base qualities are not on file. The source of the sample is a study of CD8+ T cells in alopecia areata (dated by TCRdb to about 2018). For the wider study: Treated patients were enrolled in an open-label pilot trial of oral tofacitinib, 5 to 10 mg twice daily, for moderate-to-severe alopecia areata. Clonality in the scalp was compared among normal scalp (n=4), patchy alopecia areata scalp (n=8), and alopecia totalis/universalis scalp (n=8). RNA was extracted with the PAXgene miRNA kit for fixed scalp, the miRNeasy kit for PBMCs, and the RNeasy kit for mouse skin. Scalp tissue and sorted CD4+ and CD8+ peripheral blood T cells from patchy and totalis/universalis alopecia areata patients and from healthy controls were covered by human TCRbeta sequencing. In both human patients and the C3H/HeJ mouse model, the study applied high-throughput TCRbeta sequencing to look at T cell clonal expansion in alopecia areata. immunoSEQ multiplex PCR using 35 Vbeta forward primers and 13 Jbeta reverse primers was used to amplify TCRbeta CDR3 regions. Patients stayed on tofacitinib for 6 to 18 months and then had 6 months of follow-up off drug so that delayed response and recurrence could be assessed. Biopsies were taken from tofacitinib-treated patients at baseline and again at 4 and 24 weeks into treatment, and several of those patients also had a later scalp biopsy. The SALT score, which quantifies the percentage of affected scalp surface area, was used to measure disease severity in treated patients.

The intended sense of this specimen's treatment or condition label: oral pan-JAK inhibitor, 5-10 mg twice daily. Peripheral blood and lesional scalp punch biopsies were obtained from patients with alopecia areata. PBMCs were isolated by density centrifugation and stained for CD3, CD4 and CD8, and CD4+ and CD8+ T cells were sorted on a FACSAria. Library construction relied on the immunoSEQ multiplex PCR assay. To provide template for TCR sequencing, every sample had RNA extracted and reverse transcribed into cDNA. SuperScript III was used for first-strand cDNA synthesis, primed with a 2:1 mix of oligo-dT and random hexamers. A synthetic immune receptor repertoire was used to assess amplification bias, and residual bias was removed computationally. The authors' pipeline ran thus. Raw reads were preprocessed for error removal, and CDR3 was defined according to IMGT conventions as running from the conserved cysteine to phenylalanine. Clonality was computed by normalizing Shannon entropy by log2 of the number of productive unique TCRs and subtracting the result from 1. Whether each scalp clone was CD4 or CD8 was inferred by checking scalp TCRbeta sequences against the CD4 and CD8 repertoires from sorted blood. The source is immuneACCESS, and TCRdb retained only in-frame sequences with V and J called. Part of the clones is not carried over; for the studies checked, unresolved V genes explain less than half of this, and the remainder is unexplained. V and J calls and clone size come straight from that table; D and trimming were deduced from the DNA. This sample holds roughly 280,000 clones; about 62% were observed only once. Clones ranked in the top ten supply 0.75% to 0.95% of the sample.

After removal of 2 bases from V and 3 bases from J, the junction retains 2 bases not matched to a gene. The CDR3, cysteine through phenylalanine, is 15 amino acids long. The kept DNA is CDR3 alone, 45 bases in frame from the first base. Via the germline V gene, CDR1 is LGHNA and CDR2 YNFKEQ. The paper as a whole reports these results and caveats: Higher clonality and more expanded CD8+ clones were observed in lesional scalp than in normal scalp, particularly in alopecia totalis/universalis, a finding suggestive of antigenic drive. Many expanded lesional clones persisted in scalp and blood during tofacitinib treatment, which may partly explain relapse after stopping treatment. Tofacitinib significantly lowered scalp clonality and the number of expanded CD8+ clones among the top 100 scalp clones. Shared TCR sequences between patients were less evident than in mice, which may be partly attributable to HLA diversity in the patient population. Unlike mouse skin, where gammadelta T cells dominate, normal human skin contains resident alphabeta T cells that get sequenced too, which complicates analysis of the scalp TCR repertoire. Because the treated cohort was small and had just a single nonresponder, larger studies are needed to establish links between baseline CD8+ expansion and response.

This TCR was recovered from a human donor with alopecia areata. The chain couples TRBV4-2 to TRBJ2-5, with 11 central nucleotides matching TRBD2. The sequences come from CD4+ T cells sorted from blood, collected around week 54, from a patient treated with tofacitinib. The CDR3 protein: CASSQSLAGEETQYF. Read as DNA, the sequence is TGTGCCAGCAGCCAATCACTAGCGGGGGAAGAGACCCAGTACTTC.